This T cell receptor (beta chain) was identified during a study of cytomegalovirus exposure and HLA in healthy donors. In regard to this clone: No antigen is known for it.

Whole-study findings and limits: Because they were indistinguishable, some V segments, including TRBV6-2 and TRBV6-3, were excluded.

With 60 Vbeta and 13 Jbeta primers, the PCR was carried out. Only in-frame clones appear in the TCRdb table, and some are missing; sequencing was by immunoSEQ multiplex PCR. Here the sample spans 110,000 or so clones, under 80% being singletons. This CDR3 comprises 15 residues. The germline V gene has CDR1 KGHSH and CDR2 LQKENI. Trimming pared 2 bases from V and 0 bases from J, leaving 10 bases between. Material for sequencing was PBMCs. The TCR comes from a woman between 45 and 60 years old in good health and CMV-seropositive. This chain connects TRBV18 to TRBJ1-1; D is ambiguous. The CDR3 here is CASSPNQAMNTEAFF. CDR3 DNA: TGTGCCAGCTCACCAAATCAGGCCATGAACACTGAAGCTTTCTTT.